The clone carrying this T cell receptor beta chain was seen ten or more times. The data belong to a study of blood T cell repertoires in COVID-19. Background on the study: PBMCs, B-cell-depleted T cells, or T cells provided the cDNA or gDNA that made up the material.

Germline V CDR1 and CDR2: MNHEY, SVGAGI. CDR3 length: 14 residues. V shed 5 bases, J shed 5 bases, and the junction held 8 bases outside the gene matches. Method: immunoSEQ multiplex PCR; TCRdb's copy keeps in-frame clones and lacks some. The repertoire has about 190,000 clones, 60% to 85% of them found once; the top ten carry 15% to 20%. The source is a man in his fifties or sixties with active or convalescent COVID-19. The sample comprised peripheral blood. The chain couples TRBV6-5 to TRBJ1-1, with 7 bases that match TRBD1. CDR3 bases: TGTGCCAGCAGTACTTCTCGGGGACAGACTGAAGCTTTCTTT. This translates into CASSTSRGQTEAFF.